This TCR beta chain was recorded in a study of control samples from healthy donors and cancer patients. The CDR3 totals 15 residues. The V end lost 1 base, the J end lost 2 bases, and 11 bases lay between the germline ends. Germline V gene sequence: CDR1 SNHLY, CDR2 FYNNEI. Using immunoSEQ multiplex PCR, the repertoire was profiled, and TCRdb retains in-frame clones only, with some absent. The sample contains 100,000 to 120,000 clones, around nine tenths of which appear only once. This sequence joins TRBV2 and TRBJ1-2; D unresolved. The receptor was derived from a woman in her fifties or sixties with lung cancer. Sequencing was performed on PBMCs. CDR3 DNA: TGTGCCAGCAGTGAAGAGATGGGTACAAACTATGGCTACACCTTC. Amino acid sequence: CASSEEMGTNYGYTF.